The 21 T cell receptor beta chains below come from one sample, sequenced in a study of OX40 agonist ivuxolimab in advanced cancers. The data were produced by immunoSEQ multiplex PCR, yet TCRdb's version contains in-frame clones alone and is incomplete. The table records about 37,000 clones, roughly 86% of them present only once. The sequencing used CD4+ or CD8+ T cells sorted from blood, collected in a trial of the OX40 agonist ivuxolimab. Every receptor here comes from an adult with an advanced solid tumor such as melanoma, head and neck, liver or kidney cancer.

The chain has TRBV9 and TRBJ2-3; 10 bases line up with TRBD2. Germline CDR1 and CDR2: SGDLS and YYNGEE. The CDR3 loop spans 18 amino acids. J was trimmed by 2 bases and V by 0 bases; bases with no gene match: 9. CDR3 region: CASSVDLAGAHITDTQYF. The CDR3 bases are TGTGCCAGCAGCGTAGATCTAGCGGGGGCCCATATCACAGATACGCAGTATTTT.

V gene TRBV7-2 combines with J gene TRBJ2-1; tentatively, D is TRBD2 (5 bases). V was trimmed by 5 bases and J by 12 bases, leaving 20 bases between them. The CDR3 sequence is 14 residues long. CDR1 and CDR2 from the germline V gene are SGHTA and FQGNSA. CDR3 sequence: CASSPGHLAPGQFF. CDR3 nucleotides: TGTGCCAGCAGCCCGGGCCACCTAGCTCCAGGGCAGTTCTTC.

The rearrangement links TRBV7-2 to TRBJ2-7; 9 bases match TRBD2. The CDR3 totals 15 residues. With V trimmed by 5 bases and J by 2 bases, 7 bases remained unmatched. Germline values: CDR1 SGHTA, CDR2 FQGNSA. CDR3 sequence reads: CASSLSERGAYEQYF. CDR3 nucleotides: TGTGCCAGCAGCCTGAGCGAGCGGGGGGCCTACGAGCAGTACTTC.

CDR3 coding DNA: TGCGCCAGCAGCTTTACAGGAGATACGCAGTATTTT. Its translation is CASSFTGDTQYF. The chain recombines TRBV5-1 with TRBJ2-3; D perhaps matches TRBD1 (5 bases). Germline CDR1 SGHRS, CDR2 YFSETQ. V was clipped by 2 bases and J by 5 bases, with 6 bases between them. The CDR3 runs to 12 residues.

The V gene is TRBV5-1, the J gene TRBJ2-5; D not certain. CDR1 is SGHRS, CDR2 YFSETQ, per germline. This CDR3 region has 16 residues. With 4 bases removed from V and 5 bases from J, the gap between germline ends came to 21 bases. Written as DNA, the CDR3 is TGCGCCAGCAGCCCGATCCGGACCCCGATAGGGGAGACCCAGTACTTC. It translates to CASSPIRTPIGETQYF.

The rearrangement uses TRBV4-2 and TRBJ2-4, with TRBD1 identical over 10 bases. Germline lookup yields CDR1 LGHNA and CDR2 YNFKEQ. V shed 4 bases and J 3 bases; nucleotides not matched to a gene: 12. This CDR3 is 18 amino acids long. As DNA, the CDR3 is TGTGCCAGCAGCCCCATAGGGACGGGACAGGGGAGCAAAAACATTCAGTACTTC. This encodes CASSPIGTGQGSKNIQYF.

V is TRBV2 and J is TRBJ2-1; D is ambiguous. The V gene's germline CDR1 is SNHLY and CDR2 FYNNEI. V was cut by 4 bases and J by 9 bases, with 13 bases left in between. This CDR3 is built from 13 residues. The CDR3 spells CASSGMQVTEQFF. The CDR3 DNA reads TGTGCCAGCAGTGGTATGCAGGTCACTGAGCAGTTCTTC.

The chain combines TRBV18 with TRBJ2-5; perhaps TRBD2 as D (5 bases). Trimming removed 6 bases from V and 3 bases from J, with 11 bases in between. The germline CDR1 and CDR2 sequences are KGHSH and LQKENI. The CDR3 extends over 13 amino acids. The CDR3 loop is CASSPPGKETQYF. CDR3 bases: TGTGCCAGCTCCCCTCCGGGAAAAGAGACCCAGTACTTC.

The chain employs TRBV4-1 and TRBJ2-2; D is ambiguous. The CDR3 runs to 13 residues. Germline CDR1 MGHRA, CDR2 YSYEKL. The V and J ends lost 0 bases and 6 bases respectively, with 5 bases between them. CDR3 DNA sequence: TGCGCCAGCAGCCAAGATAGGGCCGGGGAGCTGTTTTTT. Translated, it gives CASSQDRAGELFF.

The rearrangement links TRBV2 to TRBJ1-2; D remains ambiguous. This CDR3 has 15 amino acids. CDR1 and CDR2 from the germline V gene are SNHLY and FYNNEI. V lost 0 bases and J lost 4, with 12 bases in between. DNA for the CDR3: TGTGCCAGCAGTGAAGCGGGCCCAGTGGTCTATGGCTACACCTTC. Translated: CASSEAGPVVYGYTF.

This clone was seen a single time. The chain links TRBV29-1 to TRBJ1-2; D possibly corresponds to TRBD1 (5 bases). The CDR3 is made up of 14 amino acids. The germline gives CDR1 SQVTM, CDR2 ANQGSEA. V lost 7 bases to trimming and J lost 1 base, with 16 bases between them. Here the CDR3 reads CSASQGAINYGYTF. The CDR3 region has the DNA TGCAGCGCCTCCCAGGGTGCGATTAACTATGGCTACACCTTC.

This chain links TRBV4-2 with TRBJ1-2; 7 bases are shared with TRBD1. J lost 2 bases, V lost 4 bases, and 4 bases had no gene match. CDR3 length equals 14 residues. Germline V gene sequence: CDR1 LGHNA, CDR2 YNFKEQ. CDR3 protein: CASSPGQSNYGYTF. The CDR3 coding sequence is TGTGCCAGCAGCCCGGGACAGTCAAACTATGGCTACACCTTC.

V usage is TRBV13 and J usage is TRBJ2-7, with TRBD2 matching 11 bases. Unmatched junction bases numbered 15, after V lost 5 bases and J lost 6 bases. The germline gives CDR1 PRHDT, CDR2 FYEKMQ (reference sequence). This CDR3 contains 17 residues. The CDR3 loop reads CASSVDCSGGAGCEQYF. For the CDR3, the DNA is TGTGCCAGCAGCGTAGACTGTAGCGGGGGGGCAGGGTGCGAGCAGTACTTC.

The chain has TRBV4-1 and TRBJ2-3; D is undetermined. V shed 1 base and J shed 7 bases, with 21 bases lying between them. The germline V gene encodes CDR1 MGHRA and CDR2 YSYEKL. This CDR3 has 17 residues. The CDR3 DNA follows: TGCGCCAGCAGCCAAGTGGACCTCGTACCGTACCCCAATACGCAGTATTTT. It encodes CASSQVDLVPYPNTQYF.

This chain joins TRBV9 and TRBJ2-1; perhaps D is TRBD1 or TRBD2 (7 bases each). From germline, CDR1 is SGDLS and CDR2 YYNGEE. The CDR3 covers 17 residues. Trimming shortened V by 0 bases and J by 6 bases, and 19 bases separated the two germline ends. CDR3 in amino acids: CASSVVGTAGGVNEQFF. The CDR3 bases are TGTGCCAGCAGCGTAGTTGGGACCGCAGGGGGGGTCAATGAGCAGTTCTTC.

The J gene is TRBJ2-5, the V gene TRBV18, with D unclear. Trimming removed 6 bases from V and 1 base from J, with 12 bases in between. The CDR3 covers 14 residues. Germline V lookup: CDR1 KGHSH, CDR2 LQKENI. CDR3 region: CASSSQASQETQYF. For the CDR3, the DNA is TGTGCCAGCTCGTCTCAAGCCTCCCAAGAGACCCAGTACTTC.

This rearrangement joins TRBV4-1 to TRBJ2-5; no definite D call. CDR1 is MGHRA, CDR2 YSYEKL, per germline. The CDR3 is 16 residues long. With 1 base removed from V and 2 bases from J, the gap between germline ends came to 14 bases. CDR3 coding DNA: TGCGCCAGCAGCCAAGGATCGTGGGAAGGACAAGAGACCCAGTACTTC. It is translated as CASSQGSWEGQETQYF.

V and J are TRBV7-2 and TRBJ1-4, with D perhaps matching TRBD1 (5 bases). V dropped 1 base and J dropped 8 bases, with 17 bases sitting between them. The CDR3 is 16 residues long. Germline V gene sequence: CDR1 SGHTA, CDR2 FQGNSA. The CDR3 spells CASSLVGQGRGEKLFF. The DNA for the CDR3 is TGTGCCAGCAGCTTAGTAGGCCAGGGCCGGGGGGAAAAACTGTTTTTT.

This chain joins TRBV6-5 and TRBJ1-1, with D uncertain. Germline CDR1 is MNHEY and CDR2 is SVGAGI. Trimming pared 6 bases from V and 1 base from J, leaving 9 bases between. The CDR3 extends over 13 amino acids. The DNA for the CDR3 is TGTGCCAGCAGACCAAGAGGGAACACTGAAGCTTTCTTT. This sequence encodes CASRPRGNTEAFF.

The chain employs TRBV5-1 and TRBJ1-2; 9 nucleotides match TRBD1. CDR1 is SGHRS and CDR2 is YFSETQ in the germline V gene. With 0 bases clipped from V and 8 bases from J, the junction kept 8 bases outside the gene matches. The CDR3 runs 15 residues. The CDR3 sequence is CASSLDVQGASGYTF. For the CDR3, the DNA is TGCGCCAGCAGCTTGGACGTACAGGGGGCGTCGGGCTACACCTTC.

This chain joins TRBV18 and TRBJ1-1, with D perhaps TRBD1 (6 bases). The CDR3 covers 17 residues. Looked up from germline, CDR1 is KGHSH and CDR2 is LQKENI. V was trimmed by 1 base and J by 0 bases, leaving 15 bases between them. In DNA form, the CDR3 reads TGTGCCAGCTCACCACTCTTGGCAGGGGACATGAACACTGAAGCTTTCTTT. Amino acid sequence: CASSPLLAGDMNTEAFF.